These 12 T cell receptor beta chains were sequenced from one sample in a study of identical twins (dated by TCRdb to between 2015 and 2016). Library method: 5' RACE. This sample was sequenced with an Illumina HiSeq 2000. TCRdb reanalyzed the raw reads on its own, using fastp at Q25 for trimming and MiXCR for clone calling, and kept in-frame beta chains. Rows are combined by CDR3 protein, so each entry shows the most common genes and DNA. For this sample there are around 370,000 distinct CDR3 sequences; roughly 10% appear just once. Approximately 9.3% of the sample is in the top ten clones. The sample taken for sequencing was naive T cells sorted from blood. What this sample's cell subset or site label stands for: cells isolated with a human naive T-cell isolation kit. These receptors came from a woman aged 45-59 years in good health.

The chain recombines TRBV11-3 with TRBJ1-1; D may be TRBD1 (5 bases). The V gene lost 6 bases and the J gene lost 6 bases, with 14 bases spanning the gap. Looked up from germline, CDR1 is SGHNT and CDR2 is YENEEA. This CDR3 comprises 13 residues. The CDR3 region has the DNA TGTGCCAGCAGAGTTCTGGGGGGTTCTGAAGCTTTCTTT. It yields the protein CASRVLGGSEAFF.

Ten or more counts support this clonotype. This chain uses TRBV12-3 or TRBV12-4 with TRBJ1-2, with D perhaps TRBD1 (5 bases). This CDR3 is built from 14 residues. V was clipped by 3 bases and J by 7 bases, with 15 bases between them. CDR3 amino acids: CASSFGAAKRGYTF. The CDR3 DNA reads TGTGCCAGCAGTTTCGGGGCAGCAAAGCGTGGCTACACCTTC.

This clonotype was observed many times. This rearrangement joins TRBV29-1 to TRBJ2-1; tentatively, D is TRBD2 (6 bases). The V gene's germline CDR1 is SQVTM and CDR2 ANQGSEA. The V end was cut by 4 bases, the J end by 4 bases, with 14 bases between. This CDR3 comprises 14 residues. CDR3 nucleotides: TGCAGCGTTGGTAGTAGGAGGGGATACAATGAGCAGTTCTTC. It encodes CSVGSRRGYNEQFF.

At least ten counts were recorded for this clonotype. The chain uses TRBV7-2 and TRBJ2-1; the D is unclear. Trimming removed 5 bases from V and 0 bases from J, with 8 bases in between. The CDR3 extends over 14 amino acids. The germline V gene encodes CDR1 SGHTA and CDR2 FQGNSA. Here the CDR3 reads CASSLRSSYNEQFF. DNA for the CDR3: TGTGCCAGCAGCCTGAGGAGCTCCTACAATGAGCAGTTCTTC.

This clonotype was seen a handful of times. The chain is built from TRBV20-1 and TRBJ2-3; no clear D. V lost 8 bases and J 7 bases, leaving 7 bases between the germline ends. This CDR3 is 9 amino acids long. Germline-derived CDR1 and CDR2 are DFQATT and SNEGSKA (reference sequence). CDR3 sequence: CSNAYTQYF. For the CDR3, the DNA is TGCAGTAATGCCTATACGCAGTATTTT.

In this sample, this clonotype turned up a few times. The V and J genes are TRBV4-1 and TRBJ2-7, with 8 bases identical to TRBD1. Losses at the gene ends were 0 bases for V and 3 bases for J; bases not matched to a gene: 1. The CDR3 totals 14 residues. Germline CDR1 is MGHRA and CDR2 is YSYEKL. CDR3 nucleotide sequence: TGCGCCAGCAGCCAAGATGGGACAGGCTACGAGCAGTACTTC. Translating gives CASSQDGTGYEQYF.

This clonotype was detected ten times or more. This sequence joins TRBV5-1 and TRBJ2-2, with D perhaps matching TRBD1 (5 bases). V was trimmed by 7 bases and J by 6 bases, leaving 13 bases between them. CDR1 and CDR2 from the germline V gene are SGHRS and YFSETQ. This CDR3 has 13 amino acids. Written as DNA, the CDR3 is TGCGCCAGCTGTACAGCACAGGCCGGGGAGCTGTTTTTT. Protein product: CASCTAQAGELFF.

This clonotype showed up just a few times. V usage is TRBV19 and J usage is TRBJ2-7, with D perhaps matching TRBD2 (5 bases). Trimming stripped 6 bases from V and 0 bases from J, with 18 bases between. The CDR3 sequence is 16 residues long. CDR1 is LNHDA and CDR2 is SQIVND in the germline V gene (reference sequence). The CDR3 region is CASSKPSSRDSYEQYF. The DNA of the CDR3 is TGTGCCAGTAGCAAGCCCTCTAGCCGAGACTCCTACGAGCAGTACTTC.

The chain uses TRBV7-9 and TRBJ2-1; tentative D call: TRBD2 (5 bases). The V end was cut by 0 bases, the J end by 9 bases, with 9 bases between. Germline assignment: CDR1 SEHNR and CDR2 FQNEAQ (reference sequence). CDR3 size: 13 residues. The CDR3, as DNA: TGTGCCAGCAGCTTAGCGGGAGCTGGTGAGCAGTTCTTC. Protein product: CASSLAGAGEQFF.

This clonotype was seen more than once but under ten times. The CDR3: CASSPGLASGEQFF. The CDR3 DNA reads TGTGCCAGCTCACCAGGACTAGCGAGCGGTGAGCAGTTCTTC. This chain joins TRBV18 and TRBJ2-1, with TRBD2 matching over 9 bases. Germline trimming cut 2 bases from V and 9 bases from J; bases unmatched to any gene: 5. Germline V gives CDR1 KGHSH, CDR2 LQKENI. The CDR3 loop spans 14 amino acids.

The gene calls are TRBV5-5 and TRBJ2-7; D not resolved. V was shortened by 0 bases and J by 4 bases, with 11 bases between the two germline ends. The CDR3 covers 14 residues. The germline CDR1 and CDR2 sequences are SGHKS and YYEKEE (reference sequence). CDR3 sequence: CASSLDSTYYEQYV. In DNA, the CDR3 is TGTGCCAGCAGCTTGGACTCTACTTATTACGAGCAGTACGTC.

This chain uses TRBV29-1 with TRBJ1-3; a possible D gene is TRBD1 (5 bases). V was pared by 4 bases and J by 0 bases, with 10 bases between. The CDR3 spans 14 residues. Per the germline V gene, CDR1 is SQVTM and CDR2 is ANQGSEA. The CDR3 loop reads CSVAGRNSGNTIYF. CDR3 nucleotides: TGCAGCGTTGCGGGACGGAACTCTGGAAACACCATATATTTT. The full variable domain, its missing parts supplied by reference TRBV29-1 and TRBJ1-3, is SAVISQKPSRDICQRGTSLTIQCQVDSQVTMMFWYRQQPGQSLTLIATANQGSEATYESGFVIDKFPISRPNLTFSTLTVSNMSPEDSSIYLCSVAGRNSGNTIYFGEGSWLTVV.